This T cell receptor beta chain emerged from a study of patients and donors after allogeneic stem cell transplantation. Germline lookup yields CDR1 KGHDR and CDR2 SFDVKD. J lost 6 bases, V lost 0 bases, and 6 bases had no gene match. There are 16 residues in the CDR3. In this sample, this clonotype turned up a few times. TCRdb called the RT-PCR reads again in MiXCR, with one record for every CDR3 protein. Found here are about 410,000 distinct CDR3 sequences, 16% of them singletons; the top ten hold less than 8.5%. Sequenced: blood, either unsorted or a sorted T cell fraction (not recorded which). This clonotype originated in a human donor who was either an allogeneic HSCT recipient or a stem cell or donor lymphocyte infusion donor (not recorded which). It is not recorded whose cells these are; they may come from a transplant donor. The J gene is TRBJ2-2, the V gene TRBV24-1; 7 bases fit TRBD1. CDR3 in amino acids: CATSDLPSQGAGELFF. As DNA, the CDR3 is TGTGCCACCAGTGATTTGCCCTCCCAGGGGGCCGGGGAGCTGTTTTTT.